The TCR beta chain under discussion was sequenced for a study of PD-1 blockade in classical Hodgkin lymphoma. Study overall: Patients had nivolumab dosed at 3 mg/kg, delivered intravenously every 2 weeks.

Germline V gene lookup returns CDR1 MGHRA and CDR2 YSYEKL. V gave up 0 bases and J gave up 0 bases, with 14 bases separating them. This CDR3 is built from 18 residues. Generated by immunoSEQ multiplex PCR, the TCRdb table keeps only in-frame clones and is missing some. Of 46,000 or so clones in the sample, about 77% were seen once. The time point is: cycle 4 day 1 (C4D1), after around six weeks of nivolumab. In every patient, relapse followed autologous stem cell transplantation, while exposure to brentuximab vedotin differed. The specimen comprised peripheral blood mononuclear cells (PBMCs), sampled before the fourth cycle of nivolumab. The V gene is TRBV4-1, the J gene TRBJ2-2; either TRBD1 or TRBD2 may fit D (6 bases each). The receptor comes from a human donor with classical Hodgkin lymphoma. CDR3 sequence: CASSQEIPGATNTGELFF. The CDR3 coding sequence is TGCGCCAGCAGCCAAGAGATTCCGGGGGCCACGAACACCGGGGAGCTGTTTTTT.